This is a list of T cell receptor beta chains from one sample in a study of beta chain features in type 1 diabetes. Libraries were prepared by immunoSEQ multiplex PCR; TCRdb keeps only in-frame clonotypes and omits some of them. The table includes some 900,000 clones, 17% detected once. Sequenced input: naive CD4+ T cells from blood. These receptor sequences come from a woman in her late teens or twenties in good health. Each CDR3 is given with its conserved first and last residue. The D gene is left open where the match is weak. Rows may omit the clone size; those that give it use once, few, many or a size class.

v_call	d_call	j_call	clone_size	cdr3_nt	cdr3_aa
TRBV13	NA	TRBJ2-1	few	TGTGCCAGCAGCTTAATAGACAATGAGCAGTTCTTC	CASSLIDNEQFF
TRBV15	NA	TRBJ1-2	NA	TGTGCCACCAGCAGAGTTGTGACGGACTATGGCTACACCTTC	CATSRVVTDYGYTF
TRBV4-2	NA	TRBJ1-2	few	TGTGCCAGCAGCCAAGGCGTGAGGGTTGTGAACTATGGCTACACCTTC	CASSQGVRVVNYGYTF
TRBV2	NA	TRBJ2-1	few	TGTGCCAGCAGTTTGTGGGAGGAGCAGTTCTTC	CASSLWEEQFF
TRBV28	NA	TRBJ2-6	NA	TGTGCCAGCAGTGGAGGGTCTTTCTCTGGGGCCAACGTCCTGACTTTC	CASSGGSFSGANVLTF
TRBV14	NA	TRBJ1-2	NA	TGTGCCAGCAGCCAAGGGGGCAGGGAAGATGGCTACACCTTC	CASSQGGREDGYTF
TRBV2	TRBD1	TRBJ1-4	NA	TGTGCCAGCAGTCGACGGGACAGGGGGTCTGAAAAACTGTTTTTT	CASSRRDRGSEKLFF
TRBV18	NA	TRBJ2-7	few	TGTGCCAGCTCTACGCAGGGGGGAAGAGACTACGAGCAGTACTTC	CASSTQGGRDYEQYF
TRBV7-3	NA	TRBJ2-5	few	TGTGCCAGCAGCCTAGGCTTCCAAGAGACCCAGTACTTC	CASSLGFQETQYF
TRBV19	NA	TRBJ2-7	NA	TGTGCCAGTAGTATAAAGGCGGGACACAGCTACGAGCAGTACTTC	CASSIKAGHSYEQYF
TRBV6-5	TRBD1	TRBJ1-4	NA	TGTGCCAGCAGTTATCGGACAGGGTCGGCTAATGAAAAACTGTTTTTT	CASSYRTGSANEKLFF
TRBV6-5	NA	TRBJ2-7	few	TGTGCCAGCAAACCCCTGGGAGACTACGAGCAGTACTTC	CASKPLGDYEQYF
TRBV6-1	TRBD1	TRBJ2-1	few	TGTGCCAGCAGTACGGGACAGGGGGCATATGAGCAGTTCTTC	CASSTGQGAYEQFF
TRBV15	TRBD1	TRBJ1-1	NA	TGTGCCACCAGCAGAGGCCTGGGGACAGGTAGTTACCCTGAAGCTTTCTTT	CATSRGLGTGSYPEAFF
TRBV7-3	NA	TRBJ1-1	few	TGTGCCAGCAGCTTAACTTTGAACACTGAAGCTTTCTTT	CASSLTLNTEAFF
TRBV5-1	TRBD2	TRBJ2-1	few	TGCGCCAGCAGCTTGCTAGCGGACCCCTACAATGAGCAGTTCTTC	CASSLLADPYNEQFF
TRBV28	TRBD1	TRBJ2-2	NA	TGTGCCAGCAGTTTCACAGGGGAGTGGAAAACCGGGGAGCTGTTTTTT	CASSFTGEWKTGELFF
TRBV28	NA	TRBJ2-4	NA	TGTGCCAGCGGTAAGCAGTTTGGGAACATTCAGTACTTC	CASGKQFGNIQYF
TRBV28	NA	TRBJ1-1	NA	TGTGCCAGCTCGTCGGGGAGTCGGACTGAAGCTTTCTTT	CASSSGSRTEAFF
TRBV4-1	TRBD2	TRBJ2-3	few	TGCGCCAGCAGCCAAGGGACTAGCGGGAGTTCGACAGATACGCAGTATTTT	CASSQGTSGSSTDTQYF
TRBV28	NA	TRBJ2-7	NA	TGTGCCAGCACCCCTGGGGGCTCCGCCTACGAGCAGTACTTC	CASTPGGSAYEQYF
TRBV6-1	NA	TRBJ2-1	NA	TGTGCCAGCAGCGAAAAAAGGAGCTTCACCTACAATGAGCAGTTCTTC	CASSEKRSFTYNEQFF
TRBV29-1	TRBD2	TRBJ2-2	NA	TGCAGCGTTGAAGATTGGCGCGCGGGAGGGCCGAGCGGGGAGCTGTTTTTT	CSVEDWRAGGPSGELFF
TRBV5-1	TRBD2	TRBJ2-2	NA	TGCGCCAGCAGCTGGCCGGGACTAGGGGCCGGGGAGCTGTTTTTT	CASSWPGLGAGELFF
TRBV29-1	NA	TRBJ2-5	NA	TGCAGCGGGAACCGGGACTCCTGGGGGGAGACCCAGTACTTC	CSGNRDSWGETQYF
TRBV6-5	NA	TRBJ2-1	few	TGTGCCACTAAGAGGCAGGACAATGAGCAGTTCTTC	CATKRQDNEQFF
TRBV4-2	NA	TRBJ2-1	NA	TGTGCCAGCAGCCAAGAAGGGTTTTCCTACAATGAGCAGTTCTTC	CASSQEGFSYNEQFF
TRBV27	NA	TRBJ2-2	NA	TGTGCCAGCAGTTTCTTATCGACCGGCACCGGGGAGCTGTTTTTT	CASSFLSTGTGELFF
TRBV5-8	NA	TRBJ1-4	NA	TGTGCCAGCAGCTTTTCGGAAAAACTGTTTTTT	CASSFSEKLFF